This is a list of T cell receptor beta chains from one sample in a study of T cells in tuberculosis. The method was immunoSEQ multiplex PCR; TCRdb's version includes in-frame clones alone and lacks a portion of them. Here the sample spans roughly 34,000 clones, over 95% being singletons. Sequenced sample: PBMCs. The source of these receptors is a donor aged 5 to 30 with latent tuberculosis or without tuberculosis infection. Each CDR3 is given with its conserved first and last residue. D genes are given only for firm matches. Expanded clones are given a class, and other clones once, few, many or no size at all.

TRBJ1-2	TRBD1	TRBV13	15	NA	TGTGCCAGCAGCGTAGGGACAGGGGGCGTCTATGGCTACACCTTC	CASSVGTGGVYGYTF
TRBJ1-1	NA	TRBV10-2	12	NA	TGCGCCAGCAGTGAGTCGGAGTTTGAAGCTTTCTTT	CASSESEFEAFF
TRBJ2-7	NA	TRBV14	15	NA	TGTGCCAGCAGCCAATCCGGGACACTCTCCTACGAGCAGTACTTC	CASSQSGTLSYEQYF
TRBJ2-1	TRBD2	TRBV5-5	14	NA	TGTGCCAGCAGCTTCGGGACTAGCAACAATGAGCAGTTCTTC	CASSFGTSNNEQFF
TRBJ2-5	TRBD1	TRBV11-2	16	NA	TGTGCCAGCAGCTTAGTGTGGGGACAGGGGGCGGAGACCCAGTACTTC	CASSLVWGQGAETQYF
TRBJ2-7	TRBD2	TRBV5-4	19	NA	TGTGCCAGCAGCTTGGAGGGGGGACTAGCGGAAAGAAGGTCCTACGAGCAGTACTTC	CASSLEGGLAERRSYEQYF
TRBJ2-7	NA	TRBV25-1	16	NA	TGTGCCAGCAGTGAATATTTTTCTTCGGGGACCTACGAGCAGTACTTC	CASSEYFSSGTYEQYF
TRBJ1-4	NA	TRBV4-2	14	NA	TGTGCCAGCAGCCAAGATCGGGGTAATGAAAAACTGTTTTTT	CASSQDRGNEKLFF
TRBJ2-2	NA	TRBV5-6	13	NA	TGTGCCAGCAGCTATCAAGGGGCCGGGGAGCTGTTTTTT	CASSYQGAGELFF
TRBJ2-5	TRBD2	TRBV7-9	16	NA	TGTGCCAGCAGCTCCCGGACTAGCGGGAGTCCAGAGACCCAGTACTTC	CASSSRTSGSPETQYF
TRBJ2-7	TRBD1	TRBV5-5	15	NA	TGTGCCAGCAGCTCTTCGGGACAGGGGGCTTACGAGCAGTACTTC	CASSSSGQGAYEQYF
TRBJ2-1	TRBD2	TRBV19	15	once	TGTGCCAGTAGTATCGGGACTAGGACAGACAATGAGCAGTTCTTC	CASSIGTRTDNEQFF
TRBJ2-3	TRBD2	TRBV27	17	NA	TGTGCCAGCAGTTGGGGACTAGCGGGGGAGCCCGAAGATACGCAGTATTTT	CASSWGLAGEPEDTQYF
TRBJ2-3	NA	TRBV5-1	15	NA	TGCGCCAGCAGCTTGCGTGGGAGTGAGGGAGATACGCAGTATTTT	CASSLRGSEGDTQYF
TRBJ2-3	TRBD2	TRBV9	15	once	TGTGCCAGCAGCGTAGTTACTAGCGGGGCAGATACGCAGTATTTT	CASSVVTSGADTQYF
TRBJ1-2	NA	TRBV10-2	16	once	TGCGCCAGCAGGGACTCTCTTTGGGGTGGAGGCTATGGCTACACCTTC	CASRDSLWGGGYGYTF
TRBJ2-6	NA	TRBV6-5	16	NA	TGTGCCAGCAGTTCCCTCGCAGGGTCTGGGGCCAACGTCCTGACTTTC	CASSSLAGSGANVLTF
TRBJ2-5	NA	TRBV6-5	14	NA	TGTGCCAGCAGGAAAGGCGGGATCCAAGAGACCCAGTACTTC	CASRKGGIQETQYF
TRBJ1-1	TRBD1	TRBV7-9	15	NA	TGTGCCAGCAGCACAAGGACAGGCTTGAACACTGAAGCTTTCTTT	CASSTRTGLNTEAFF
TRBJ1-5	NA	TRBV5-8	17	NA	TGTGCCAGCAGCCTGGAACTTACGGGGATTGGGTATCAGCCCCAGCATTTT	CASSLELTGIGYQPQHF
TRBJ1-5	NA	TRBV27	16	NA	TGTGCCAGCAGTCCGTGGGCCAGAGGGATTAATCAGCCCCAGCATTTT	CASSPWARGINQPQHF
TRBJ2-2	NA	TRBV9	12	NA	TGTGCCAGCAGCCCCCGCACCGGGGAGCTGTTTTTT	CASSPRTGELFF
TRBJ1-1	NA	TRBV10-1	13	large	TGCGCCAGCAGTCCTAGATCCGACACTGAAGCTTTCTTT	CASSPRSDTEAFF
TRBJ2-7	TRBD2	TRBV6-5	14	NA	TGTGCCAGCAGTTACCAGGCTAGCGGGGTCGAGCAGTACTTC	CASSYQASGVEQYF
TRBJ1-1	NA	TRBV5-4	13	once	TGTGCCAGCAGCGTGACAGGGAACACTGAAGCTTTCTTT	CASSVTGNTEAFF
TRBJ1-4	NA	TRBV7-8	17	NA	TGTGCCAGCAGCTTAGTAGGAGGGAACCCAACTAATGAAAAACTGTTTTTT	CASSLVGGNPTNEKLFF
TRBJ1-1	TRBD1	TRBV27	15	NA	TGTGCCAGCAGTTTATCGCCCCAGGGGGACACTGAAGCTTTCTTT	CASSLSPQGDTEAFF
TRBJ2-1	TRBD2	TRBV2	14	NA	TGTGCCAGCAATTTGCGGGGGGCCTACAATGAGCAGTTCTTC	CASNLRGAYNEQFF
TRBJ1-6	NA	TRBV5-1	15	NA	TGCGCCAGCAGCTTAAGCCCAGGGGAAAATTCACCCCTCCACTTT	CASSLSPGENSPLHF